Listed below are T cell receptor beta chains from one sample, sequenced in a study of T-cell reconstitution after alpha-beta-depleted transplantation in children. One entry per CDR3 protein, called by TCRdb with MiXCR from the PCR reads. The sample contains about 980,000 distinct CDR3 sequences, around 30% of which appear only once. Sequences were derived from PBMCs, mostly from graft donor cells, sampled 360 days after TCRalphabeta/CD19-depleted stem cell transplant. Every receptor here comes from a boy in the first two years of life who had a stem cell transplant for SCID, so the T cells may come from the graft donor. CDR3s include the opening cysteine and the closing phenylalanine or tryptophan. Fields, in order: V gene, D gene, clone size, J gene, CDR3 DNA, CDR3 protein. A D gene is named only where the DNA matches it firmly. Clone size, where shown, is once, few, many, or a class for clones that have expanded.

v_gene: TRBV4-2; d_gene: .; abundance: few; j_gene: TRBJ1-4; CDR3nt: TGTGCCAGCAGCCAAGATTATCTCAGGGGTCAACTGTTTTTT; CDR3aa: CASSQDYLRGQLFF
v_gene: TRBV6-5; d_gene: TRBD2; abundance: few; j_gene: TRBJ2-3; CDR3nt: TGTGCCAGCAGTTACTCGATGGGACTAGCAACGTCCGATACGCAGTATTTT; CDR3aa: CASSYSMGLATSDTQYF
v_gene: TRBV28; d_gene: .; abundance: few; j_gene: TRBJ2-7; CDR3nt: TGTGCCAGCAGTTTACTAGCAAGTCAAGACGAGCAGTACTTC; CDR3aa: CASSLLASQDEQYF
v_gene: TRBV5-6; d_gene: TRBD2; abundance: many; j_gene: TRBJ2-7; CDR3nt: TGTGCCAGCAGCCCTAGCGGGGGGGCCTACGAGCAGTACTTC; CDR3aa: CASSPSGGAYEQYF
v_gene: TRBV7-6; d_gene: TRBD2; abundance: .; j_gene: TRBJ2-1; CDR3nt: TGTGCCAGCAGCTTAGATACCGGGACTAGCGGGGGCGATGAGCAGTTCTTC; CDR3aa: CASSLDTGTSGGDEQFF
v_gene: TRBV6-5; d_gene: TRBD1; abundance: few; j_gene: TRBJ1-3; CDR3nt: TGTGCCAGCATTACAGGGGGCTCTGGAAACACCATATATTTT; CDR3aa: CASITGGSGNTIYF
v_gene: TRBV5-6; d_gene: .; abundance: .; j_gene: TRBJ2-7; CDR3nt: TGTGCCAGCAGCTGGGGTCCCTACGAGCAGTACTTC; CDR3aa: CASSWGPYEQYF
v_gene: TRBV28; d_gene: .; abundance: .; j_gene: TRBJ2-5; CDR3nt: TGTGCCAGCAGTTTGGGGGGGGCGGGGGCCCAAGAGACCCAGTACTTC; CDR3aa: CASSLGGAGAQETQYF
v_gene: TRBV7-2; d_gene: TRBD2; abundance: .; j_gene: TRBJ2-1; CDR3nt: TGTGCCAGCAGCTTAACGGCTAGCGGGGGGAACAATGAGCAGTTCTTC; CDR3aa: CASSLTASGGNNEQFF
v_gene: TRBV28; d_gene: .; abundance: few; j_gene: TRBJ2-1; CDR3nt: TGTGCCAGCACCTGGGAAAATGAGCAGTTCTTC; CDR3aa: CASTWENEQFF
v_gene: TRBV5-6; d_gene: TRBD1; abundance: .; j_gene: TRBJ2-1; CDR3nt: TGTGCCAGCAGGCAGAACCGGGACAGGGGGATCGGTGAGCAGTTCTTC; CDR3aa: CASRQNRDRGIGEQFF
v_gene: TRBV29-1; d_gene: .; abundance: .; j_gene: TRBJ2-7; CDR3nt: TGCAGCGTCGCCCCACGGGGCCCCTACGAGCAGTACTTC; CDR3aa: CSVAPRGPYEQYF
v_gene: TRBV29-1; d_gene: .; abundance: .; j_gene: TRBJ2-5; CDR3nt: TGCAGCGTTGGGGCAGCGCAAGAGACCCAGTACTTC; CDR3aa: CSVGAAQETQYF
v_gene: TRBV12-3/TRBV12-4; d_gene: .; abundance: .; j_gene: TRBJ2-1; CDR3nt: TGTGCCAGCAGTTTAGAGGGATTTCTAGGGGAGTTGACCCTCTCTCGCCCGTTTTACAATGAGCAGTTCTTC; CDR3aa: CASSLEGFLGELTLSRPFYNEQFF
v_gene: TRBV28; d_gene: TRBD2; abundance: .; j_gene: TRBJ2-2; CDR3nt: TGTGCCAGCAGCCCCCAGCGGGGGGGCACCTTCCTTTCTGCGCTGTTTTTT; CDR3aa: CASSPQRGGTFLSALFF
v_gene: TRBV3-1; d_gene: TRBD1; abundance: .; j_gene: TRBJ1-5; CDR3nt: TGTGCCAGCGGACAGGGGGCTTTGACTCAGCCCCAGCATTTT; CDR3aa: CASGQGALTQPQHF
v_gene: TRBV5-1; d_gene: .; abundance: .; j_gene: TRBJ2-7; CDR3nt: TGCGCCAGCAGCTTGCTACCGGGAACCCACTACGAGCAGTACTTC; CDR3aa: CASSLLPGTHYEQYF
v_gene: TRBV5-1; d_gene: .; abundance: few; j_gene: TRBJ2-5; CDR3nt: TGCGCCAGCAGCTTGGAGAGGCAGGGGGAGACCCAGTACTTC; CDR3aa: CASSLERQGETQYF
v_gene: TRBV13; d_gene: .; abundance: .; j_gene: TRBJ2-1; CDR3nt: TGTGCCAGCAGCTTTTTGGCAGGGGTCTACAATGAGCAGTTCTTC; CDR3aa: CASSFLAGVYNEQFF
v_gene: TRBV28; d_gene: .; abundance: few; j_gene: TRBJ2-1; CDR3nt: TGTGCCAGCAGCGTAACCCGGGGCCGGGGCCACAATGAGCAGTTCTTC; CDR3aa: CASSVTRGRGHNEQFF
v_gene: TRBV27; d_gene: .; abundance: .; j_gene: TRBJ1-5; CDR3nt: TGTGCCAGCAGTTCCACCCCAGGGATAGGCAATCAGCCCCAGCATTTT; CDR3aa: CASSSTPGIGNQPQHF
v_gene: TRBV29-1; d_gene: .; abundance: few; j_gene: TRBJ2-5; CDR3nt: TGCAGCGTTGAAGATATCCGGCCTGTAAGGACCCAGTACTTC; CDR3aa: CSVEDIRPVRTQYF
v_gene: TRBV2; d_gene: TRBD2; abundance: few; j_gene: TRBJ2-7; CDR3nt: TGTGCCAGCAGTGTTTGGGAGGGCTACGAGCAGTACTTC; CDR3aa: CASSVWEGYEQYF
v_gene: TRBV27; d_gene: .; abundance: few; j_gene: TRBJ2-7; CDR3nt: TGTGCCAGCAGGCCCCTGGCCGCAGGGGCACACGAGCAGTACTTC; CDR3aa: CASRPLAAGAHEQYF
v_gene: TRBV7-9; d_gene: .; abundance: .; j_gene: TRBJ1-2; CDR3nt: TGTGCCAGCAGCGAAGGAAGTGGTGGTGGCTACACCTTC; CDR3aa: CASSEGSGGGYTF
v_gene: TRBV19; d_gene: TRBD2; abundance: few; j_gene: TRBJ2-1; CDR3nt: TGTGCCAGTAGTATCCCTTTGCCTCGGATCAGGGAGGGGAATGAGCAGTTCTTC; CDR3aa: CASSIPLPRIREGNEQFF
v_gene: TRBV28; d_gene: .; abundance: .; j_gene: TRBJ2-6; CDR3nt: TGTGCCAGCAGGCCCGACCGACTAATCAGCTCTGGGGCCAACGTCCTGACTTTC; CDR3aa: CASRPDRLISSGANVLTF
v_gene: TRBV20-1; d_gene: .; abundance: few; j_gene: TRBJ2-7; CDR3nt: TGCAGTGCTAGACAGGGGCTTGAAAACGAGCAGTACTTC; CDR3aa: CSARQGLENEQYF
v_gene: TRBV5-6; d_gene: .; abundance: .; j_gene: TRBJ2-3; CDR3nt: TGTGCCAGCAGCTTGGGGACTATTCTGTATACGCAGTATTTT; CDR3aa: CASSLGTILYTQYF
v_gene: TRBV27; d_gene: TRBD1; abundance: .; j_gene: TRBJ1-2; CDR3nt: TGTGCCAGCAGTTCTCACATCGGACAGGGGTATGGCTACACCTTC; CDR3aa: CASSSHIGQGYGYTF
v_gene: TRBV5-1; d_gene: TRBD2; abundance: .; j_gene: TRBJ2-1; CDR3nt: TGCGCCAGCAGCCCCGTGGGTTACGGGGGGGCCTACAATGAGCAGTTCTTC; CDR3aa: CASSPVGYGGAYNEQFF
v_gene: TRBV24-1; d_gene: .; abundance: few; j_gene: TRBJ1-5; CDR3nt: TGTGCCACCAGTCCGACCGGTCTCAGTCAGCCCCAGCATTTT; CDR3aa: CATSPTGLSQPQHF
v_gene: TRBV20-1; d_gene: .; abundance: few; j_gene: TRBJ2-7; CDR3nt: TGCAGTGCTAGGATGGGTCCTTCCTACGAGCAGTACTTC; CDR3aa: CSARMGPSYEQYF
v_gene: TRBV4-1; d_gene: .; abundance: .; j_gene: TRBJ1-5; CDR3nt: TGCGCCAGCAGCCAAGGACGGAACAATCAGCCCCAGCATTTT; CDR3aa: CASSQGRNNQPQHF
v_gene: TRBV2; d_gene: .; abundance: .; j_gene: TRBJ2-3; CDR3nt: TGTGCCAGTAGGACTTCAGTCAGCACAGATACGCAGTATTTT; CDR3aa: CASRTSVSTDTQYF
v_gene: TRBV30; d_gene: .; abundance: .; j_gene: TRBJ2-2; CDR3nt: TGTGCCTGGAGTGTATGGGGGACCGGGGAGCTGTTTTTT; CDR3aa: CAWSVWGTGELFF
v_gene: TRBV12-3/TRBV12-4; d_gene: .; abundance: .; j_gene: TRBJ2-3; CDR3nt: TGTGCCAGCAGTTCCTGGTCGGGCAGCCGGAGCACAGATACGCAGTATTTT; CDR3aa: CASSSWSGSRSTDTQYF
v_gene: TRBV24-1; d_gene: TRBD2; abundance: .; j_gene: TRBJ2-1; CDR3nt: TGTGCCACCAGTGATATAGGACTAGCGGGGGGGAGCTCCTACAATGAGCAGTTCTTC; CDR3aa: CATSDIGLAGGSSYNEQFF
v_gene: TRBV20-1; d_gene: TRBD1; abundance: .; j_gene: TRBJ1-6; CDR3nt: TGCAGTGCTAGAGAACGACAGGGGGCTGATTCACCCCTCCACTTT; CDR3aa: CSARERQGADSPLHF
v_gene: TRBV18; d_gene: .; abundance: .; j_gene: TRBJ2-1; CDR3nt: TGTGCCAGCTCACCAGAGGGTGAGCAGTTCTTC; CDR3aa: CASSPEGEQFF
v_gene: TRBV12-3/TRBV12-4; d_gene: TRBD1; abundance: .; j_gene: TRBJ2-3; CDR3nt: TGTGCCAGCAGTCCCCTCAGGACAGGGGCGGCAGATACGCAGTATTTT; CDR3aa: CASSPLRTGAADTQYF
v_gene: TRBV7-9; d_gene: TRBD1; abundance: .; j_gene: TRBJ1-1; CDR3nt: TGTGCCAGCAGCTTAACGGGGGACAGGGCGAACACTGAAGCTTTCTTT; CDR3aa: CASSLTGDRANTEAFF
v_gene: TRBV7-9; d_gene: TRBD1; abundance: .; j_gene: TRBJ1-5; CDR3nt: TGTGCCAGCAGCTTAGATGGGACAGGGACAGGTCAGCCCCAGCATTTT; CDR3aa: CASSLDGTGTGQPQHF
v_gene: TRBV29-1; d_gene: TRBD2; abundance: .; j_gene: TRBJ2-7; CDR3nt: TGCAGCGTTATCACTAGCGGGGGCCCCGGCGAGCAGTACTTC; CDR3aa: CSVITSGGPGEQYF
v_gene: TRBV29-1; d_gene: .; abundance: .; j_gene: TRBJ1-2; CDR3nt: TGCAGCGTTGACGGACTCCCGGGGCACTATGGCTACACCTTC; CDR3aa: CSVDGLPGHYGYTF